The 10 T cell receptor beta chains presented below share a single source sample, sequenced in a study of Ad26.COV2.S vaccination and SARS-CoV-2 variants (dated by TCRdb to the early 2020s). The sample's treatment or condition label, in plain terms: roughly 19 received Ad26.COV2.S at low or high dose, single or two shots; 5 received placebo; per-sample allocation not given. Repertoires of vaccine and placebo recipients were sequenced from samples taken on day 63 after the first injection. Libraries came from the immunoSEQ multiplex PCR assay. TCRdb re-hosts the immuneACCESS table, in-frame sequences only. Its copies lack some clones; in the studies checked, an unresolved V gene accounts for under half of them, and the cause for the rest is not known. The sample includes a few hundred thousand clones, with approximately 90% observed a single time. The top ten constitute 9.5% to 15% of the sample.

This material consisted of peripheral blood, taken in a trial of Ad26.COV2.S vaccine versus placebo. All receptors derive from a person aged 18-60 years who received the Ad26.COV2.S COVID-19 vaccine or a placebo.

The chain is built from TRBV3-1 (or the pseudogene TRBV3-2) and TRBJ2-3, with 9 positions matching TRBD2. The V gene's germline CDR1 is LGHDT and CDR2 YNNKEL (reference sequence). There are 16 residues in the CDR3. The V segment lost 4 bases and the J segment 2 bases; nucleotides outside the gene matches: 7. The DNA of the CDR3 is TGTGCCAGCAGCCCTTTGGCTAGCGGGACCACAGATACGCAGTATTTT. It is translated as CASSPLASGTTDTQYF.

The CDR3 sequence: CASSLALRTGDYGYTF. DNA for the CDR3: TGCGCCAGCAGCTTGGCTCTGCGGACAGGGGACTATGGCTACACCTTC. The chain links TRBV5-1 to TRBJ1-2; 9 positions agree with TRBD1. With V trimmed by 0 bases and J by 3 bases, 6 bases remained unmatched. The CDR3 runs 16 residues. In germline, CDR1 is SGHRS, CDR2 YFSETQ.

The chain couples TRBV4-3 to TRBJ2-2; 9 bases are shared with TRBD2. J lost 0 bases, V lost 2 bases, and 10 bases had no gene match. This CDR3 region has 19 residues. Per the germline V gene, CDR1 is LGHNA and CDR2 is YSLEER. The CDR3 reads CASSQYRWLAGPNTGELFF. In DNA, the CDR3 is TGCGCCAGCAGCCAATACAGGTGGCTAGCGGGGCCGAACACCGGGGAGCTGTTTTTT.

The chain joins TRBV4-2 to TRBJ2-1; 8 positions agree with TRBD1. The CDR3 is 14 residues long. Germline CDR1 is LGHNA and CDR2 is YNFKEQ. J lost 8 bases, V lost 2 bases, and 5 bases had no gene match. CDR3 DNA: TGTGCCAGCAGCCAAAACAGGGGGATCGATGAGCAGTTCTTC. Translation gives CASSQNRGIDEQFF.

The CDR3 protein is CASSLPYSARDQYF. The CDR3 DNA reads TGTGCCAGCAGCTTGCCTTACTCCGCCAGGGACCAGTACTTC. The J gene is TRBJ2-5, the V gene TRBV21-1; the tabulated D call, TRBD1, remains unverified against the DNA. TRBV21-1 is given as a pseudogene. The CDR3 is 14 residues long.

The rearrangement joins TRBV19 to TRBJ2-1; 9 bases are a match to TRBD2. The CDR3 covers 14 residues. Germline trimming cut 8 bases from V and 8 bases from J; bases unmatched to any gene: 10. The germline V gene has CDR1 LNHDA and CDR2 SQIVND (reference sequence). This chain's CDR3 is CASGPSGKLDEQFF. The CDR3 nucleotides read TGTGCCAGTGGCCCTAGCGGGAAGCTCGATGAGCAGTTCTTC.

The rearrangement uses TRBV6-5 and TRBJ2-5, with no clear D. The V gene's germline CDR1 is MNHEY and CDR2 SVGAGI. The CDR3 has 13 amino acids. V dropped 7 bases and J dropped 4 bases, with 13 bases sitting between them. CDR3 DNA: TGTGCCAGCAAACAACAGCCGTTAGAGACCCAGTACTTC. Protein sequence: CASKQQPLETQYF.

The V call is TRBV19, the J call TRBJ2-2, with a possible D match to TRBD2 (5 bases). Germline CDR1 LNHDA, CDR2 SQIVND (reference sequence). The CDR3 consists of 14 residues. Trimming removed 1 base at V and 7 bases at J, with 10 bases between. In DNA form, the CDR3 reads TGTGCCAGTAGTATAGGGGAGAGGAACGGGGAGCTGTTTTTT. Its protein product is CASSIGERNGELFF.

The CDR3 loop reads CASSLWTGWETEAFF. CDR3 DNA sequence: TGTGCCAGCAGCCTTTGGACAGGGTGGGAGACTGAAGCTTTCTTT. V is TRBV7-2 and J is TRBJ1-1; 8 nucleotides match TRBD1. Germline trimming cut 5 bases from V and 5 bases from J; bases unmatched to any gene: 10. CDR1 is SGHTA, CDR2 FQGNSA, per germline. The CDR3 runs to 15 residues.

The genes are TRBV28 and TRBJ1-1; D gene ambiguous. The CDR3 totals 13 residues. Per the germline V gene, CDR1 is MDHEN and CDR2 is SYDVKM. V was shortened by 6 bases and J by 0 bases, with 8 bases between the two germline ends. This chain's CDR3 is CASRYSLNTEAFF. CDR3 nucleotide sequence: TGTGCCAGCAGGTATTCTCTGAACACTGAAGCTTTCTTT.